This TCR beta chain was identified in a study of blood T cell repertoires in COVID-19. Source study methods: By means of reference gene primer amplification, nucleated cell counts were estimated. This table comes from immunoSEQ multiplex PCR, and its TCRdb copy is limited to in-frame clones, with some not included. V, J and clone size are those of that table, while D and trimming were read from the DNA. The table includes approximately 100,000 clones, about 84% detected once. This CDR3 contains 14 residues. Trimming left V 5 bases short and J 5 bases short, with 12 bases between. Germline V CDR1 and CDR2: SEHNR, FQNEAQ (reference sequence).

Sequenced material: peripheral blood. The origin of this receptor is a woman of 80 years or more with acute or convalescent COVID-19. The chain employs TRBV7-9 and TRBJ1-4; D is perhaps TRBD1 (6 bases). This CDR3 is CASSIRTENEKLFF. The CDR3 DNA follows: TGTGCCAGCAGCATTAGGACAGAAAATGAAAAACTGTTTTTT. Complete variable domain (other parts from reference TRBV7-9 and TRBJ1-4): DTGVSQNPRHKITKRGQNVTFRCDPISEHNRLYWYRQTLGQGPEFLTYFQNEAQLEKSRLLSDRFSAERPKGSFSTLEIQRTEQGDSAMYLCASSIRTENEKLFFGSGTQLSVL.